The 18 T cell receptor beta chains presented below share a single source sample, sequenced in a study of beta chain features in type 1 diabetes. Sequenced material consisted of expressed TCRB transcripts (all of the isolated RNA was reverse transcribed). The data were produced by immunoSEQ multiplex PCR, yet TCRdb's version contains in-frame clones alone and is incomplete. Counted here are about half a million clones, about an eighth occurring once; the ten biggest clones make up 0.046%. Sequencing input: naive CD4+ T cells from blood. The receptor source for this set is a young woman in good health.

V usage is TRBV15 and J usage is TRBJ1-1; perhaps TRBD1 as D (6 bases). Trimming left V 6 bases short and J 1 base short, with 12 bases between. From germline, CDR1 is LNHNV and CDR2 YYDKDF (reference sequence). The CDR3 loop spans 14 amino acids. The chain's CDR3 is CATRPGQQNTEAFF. CDR3 DNA sequence: TGTGCCACCAGACCTGGACAGCAGAACACTGAAGCTTTCTTT.

The chain joins TRBV2 to TRBJ1-4, with a possible D match to TRBD1 (5 bases). Germline V gene lookup returns CDR1 SNHLY and CDR2 FYNNEI. V lost 6 bases to trimming and J lost 3 bases, with 11 bases between them. The CDR3 covers 14 residues. For the CDR3, the DNA is TGTGCCAGCAGGCGGGACGGCTCTAATGAAAAACTGTTTTTT. Protein product: CASRRDGSNEKLFF.

This clone has just one count. The V call is TRBV9, the J call TRBJ2-1; 12 bases map to TRBD2. V trimming: 0 bases; J trimming: 9 bases; junction bases outside the gene matches: 13. The CDR3 runs 18 residues. The germline CDR1 and CDR2 sequences are SGDLS and YYNGEE. The CDR3 here is CASSVVPILAGGPGEQFF. The CDR3, as DNA: TGTGCCAGCAGCGTAGTCCCTATCCTAGCGGGGGGGCCCGGTGAGCAGTTCTTC. Using reference TRBV9 and TRBJ2-1 for the parts outside the CDR3, the full variable domain is DSGVTQTPKHLITATGQRVTLRCSPRSGDLSVYWYQQSLDQGLQFLIQYYNGEERAKGNILERFSAQQFPDLHSELNLSSLELGDSALYFCASSVVPILAGGPGEQFFGPGTRLTVL.

This clone was detected a few times. The chain joins TRBV21-1 to TRBJ2-5; no check of the table's D call, TRBD2, against the DNA was made. TRBV21-1 is a known pseudogene. The length of the CDR3 is 14 residues. DNA of the CDR3: TGTGCCAGCAGCAATGATGCGGACCAAGAGACCCAGTACTTC. Its translation is CASSNDADQETQYF.

V gene TRBV28 combines with J gene TRBJ1-2; the D gene is possibly TRBD1 (5 bases). Trimming stripped 2 bases from V and 7 bases from J, with 14 bases between. CDR1 and CDR2 (germline): MDHEN, SYDVKM. This CDR3 spans 14 amino acids. CDR3 coding DNA: TGTGCCAGCAGTTTACCCGGGACGTATTCTGGCTACACCTTC. Encoded protein: CASSLPGTYSGYTF.

The chain links TRBV7-3 to TRBJ2-3; TRBD2 aligns across 9 bases. Germline CDR1 reads SGHTA; CDR2 reads FQGTGA. V lost 5 bases and J lost 1; bases outside the gene matches: 7. This CDR3 is built from 16 residues. Here the CDR3 DNA reads TGTGCCAGCAGCCAATGGGCTAGCGGGGGCACAGATACGCAGTATTTT. Protein sequence: CASSQWASGGTDTQYF.

The sample holds a few counts of this clone. V and J are TRBV4-2 and TRBJ1-2, with no clear D. The length of the CDR3 is 15 residues. V was cut by 5 bases and J by 3 bases, with 16 bases left in between. CDR1 and CDR2 from the germline V gene are LGHNA and YNFKEQ. The CDR3 bases are TGTGCCAGCAGCGATAGGGCCTTAGGAGACTATGGCTACACCTTC. Translating it yields CASSDRALGDYGYTF.

This rearrangement joins TRBV27 to TRBJ2-5; either TRBD1 or TRBD2 may fit D (5 bases each). Germline CDR1 and CDR2: MNHEY and SMNVEV (reference sequence). V lost 6 bases and J 5 bases, leaving 22 bases between the germline ends. The CDR3 runs 16 residues. The DNA for the CDR3 is TGTGCCAGCAGGCCTCGGCACGGGACCCTGGCGGAGACCCAGTACTTC. This gives the protein CASRPRHGTLAETQYF.

This clone was recorded a few times. J is TRBJ2-7 and V is TRBV7-2; 7 nucleotides align to TRBD1. V lost 1 base, J lost 2 bases, and 5 bases stayed unmatched. Looked up from germline, CDR1 is SGHTA and CDR2 is FQGNSA. There are 15 residues in the CDR3. The CDR3 protein is CASSLGPGQPYEQYF. The CDR3 DNA sequence: TGTGCCAGCAGCTTAGGCCCGGGACAGCCCTACGAGCAGTACTTC.

J is TRBJ2-5 and V is TRBV29-1, with a weak D call TRBD1 (5 bases). CDR1 is SQVTM, CDR2 ANQGSEA, per germline. V lost 3 bases and J 4 bases, leaving 18 bases between the germline ends. The CDR3 has 15 amino acids. This chain's CDR3 is CSVDVWGTLGETQYF. For the CDR3, the DNA is TGCAGCGTTGACGTCTGGGGCACCTTAGGAGAGACCCAGTACTTC.

This clone has more than one count but fewer than ten. The CDR3, as DNA: TGTGCCAGCAGCTTTGGGGCCAACGTCCTGACTTTC. Protein sequence: CASSFGANVLTF. The chain couples TRBV7-3 to TRBJ2-6; D unresolved. V was cut by 3 bases and J by 3 bases, with 0 bases left in between. Germline V lookup: CDR1 SGHTA, CDR2 FQGTGA. This CDR3 region has 12 residues.

This chain joins TRBV13 and TRBJ2-1; D possibly corresponds to TRBD1 (6 bases). Germline CDR1 reads PRHDT; CDR2 reads FYEKMQ (reference sequence). This CDR3 contains 16 residues. V gave up 4 bases and J gave up 1 base, with 14 bases separating them. DNA for the CDR3: TGTGCCAGCAGCTCCTCCGTAAGGGGGTCCTACAATGAGCAGTTCTTC. Protein: CASSSSVRGSYNEQFF.

This clone was counted between two and nine times. This chain connects TRBV2 to TRBJ2-7, with D perhaps TRBD2 (6 bases). The CDR3 has 13 residues. The V gene lost 2 bases and the J gene lost 5 bases, with 10 bases spanning the gap. In germline, CDR1 is SNHLY, CDR2 FYNNEI. The DNA for the CDR3 is TGTGCCAGCAGTGAACTTCCGGGGGACGAGCAGTACGTC. This codes for CASSELPGDEQYV.

V usage is TRBV29-1 and J usage is TRBJ2-5, with D possibly being TRBD2 (7 bases). The V and J ends lost 8 bases and 5 bases respectively, with 15 bases between them. Germline V gives CDR1 SQVTM, CDR2 ANQGSEA. The CDR3 loop spans 12 amino acids. The CDR3, as DNA: TGCAGCATAAGGGGGGGCTCTGAGACCCAGTACTTC. It is translated as CSIRGGSETQYF.

This clone was seen a handful of times. The V and J genes are TRBV10-3 and TRBJ2-7; possibly TRBD1 for D (6 bases). CDR1 ENHRY and CDR2 SYGVKD come from the germline V gene. Between the trimmed V and J ends, which lost 6 bases and 2 bases, there was a span of 11 bases. The CDR3 spans 13 residues. DNA of the CDR3: TGTGCCATCAGCTCAGGGGATGCCTACGAGCAGTACGTC. Protein product: CAISSGDAYEQYV.

J is TRBJ2-1 and V is TRBV4-3; the match to TRBD2 covers 11 bases. The CDR3 is 21 residues long. Germline V CDR1 and CDR2: LGHNA, YSLEER. J gave up 0 bases and V 0 bases, and 13 bases lay outside the gene matches. The CDR3 region is CASSQDRRLAGFGRSYNEQFF. DNA for the CDR3: TGCGCCAGCAGCCAAGATCGGCGACTAGCGGGATTTGGCCGCTCCTACAATGAGCAGTTCTTC.

This clone was counted only a few times. This chain joins TRBV7-9 and TRBJ1-5, with D perhaps matching TRBD1 (6 bases). Trimming took off 1 base at V and 3 bases at J, with 13 bases between the two ends. CDR1 is SEHNR, CDR2 FQNEAQ, per germline (reference sequence). This CDR3 comprises 16 residues. The CDR3 sequence: CASSLESGDYNQPQHF. DNA of the CDR3: TGTGCCAGCAGCTTAGAATCAGGGGATTACAATCAGCCCCAGCATTTT.

The genes are TRBV29-1 and TRBJ1-2; 9 bases align to TRBD1. The V and J ends lost 4 bases and 1 base, in that order; junction bases with no gene match: 7. The CDR3 is 15 amino acids. CDR1 and CDR2 (germline): SQVTM, ANQGSEA. CDR3 bases: TGCAGCGTTGCACCAACGGACAGGGGTAACTATGGCTACACCTTC. Its protein is CSVAPTDRGNYGYTF.